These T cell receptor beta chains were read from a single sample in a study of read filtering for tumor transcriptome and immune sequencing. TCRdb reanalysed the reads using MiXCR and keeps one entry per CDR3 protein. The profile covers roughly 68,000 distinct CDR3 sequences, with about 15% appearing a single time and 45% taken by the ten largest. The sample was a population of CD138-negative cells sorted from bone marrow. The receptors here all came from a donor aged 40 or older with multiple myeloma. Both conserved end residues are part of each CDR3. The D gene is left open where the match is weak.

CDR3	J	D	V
CASSLLTSQGRKYF	TRBJ2-5	.	TRBV7-2
CASSYSAGSLTEAFF	TRBJ1-1	.	TRBV6-2/TRBV6-3
CASSLRDSNYEQYF	TRBJ2-7	.	TRBV5-4
CASSSEQGARYGYTF	TRBJ1-2	TRBD1	TRBV12-3/TRBV12-4
CASSLPTSGPFADTQYF	TRBJ2-3	TRBD2	TRBV6-2/TRBV6-3
CASSLQRVGVTDTQYF	TRBJ2-3	.	TRBV19
CASSYSSETQYF	TRBJ2-5	.	TRBV6-6
CASSPLTSPETQYF	TRBJ2-5	.	TRBV7-2
CASSSLPGQGLDEQYF	TRBJ2-7	TRBD1	TRBV6-5
CASSPLGLASYNEQFF	TRBJ2-1	TRBD2	TRBV7-9
CASSPSVGGVSTDTQYF	TRBJ2-3	.	TRBV5-1
CSAAAGTSGRFNEQFF	TRBJ2-1	TRBD2	TRBV20-1
CASRSGQGGNQPQHF	TRBJ1-5	TRBD1	TRBV27
CASSLGGGWVNTEAFF	TRBJ1-1	.	TRBV18
CASSLGSGRNTEAFF	TRBJ1-1	.	TRBV12-3/TRBV12-4
CSGQLGLLAYNEQFF	TRBJ2-1	.	TRBV29-1
CSARSGPTYEQYF	TRBJ2-7	.	TRBV20-1
CSAGKGTGELFF	TRBJ2-2	.	TRBV20-1
CSVHGGFTGELFF	TRBJ2-2	.	TRBV29-1
CASSHPGHQPQHF	TRBJ1-5	.	TRBV19
CASIPIRTNLYREQYF	TRBJ2-7	.	TRBV21-1
CATSRDGQADGELFF	TRBJ2-2	TRBD1	TRBV15
CASSPKGAGNQPQHF	TRBJ1-5	TRBD1	TRBV12-3/TRBV12-4
CSARDSGGGTGELFF	TRBJ2-2	TRBD1	TRBV29-1
CASSYRTGFDIQYF	TRBJ2-4	TRBD1	TRBV6-5
CASTYGYTEAFF	TRBJ1-1	.	TRBV6-2/TRBV6-3
CASSQQGGTEAFF	TRBJ1-1	.	TRBV5-1
CASSQELPGSGANVLTF	TRBJ2-6	.	TRBV4-3
CASRKPGTGSYEQYF	TRBJ2-7	TRBD1	TRBV11-2
CASSLSGTHTEAFF	TRBJ1-1	.	TRBV12-3/TRBV12-4
CASSTRSWETQYF	TRBJ2-5	.	TRBV9
CASSLDRDSNTEAFF	TRBJ1-1	TRBD1	TRBV11-1
CAISETGGGNTIYF	TRBJ1-3	.	TRBV10-3
CASSSWTSGGYNEQFF	TRBJ2-1	TRBD2	TRBV27
CSADSSGSSYEQFF	TRBJ2-1	TRBD2	TRBV20-1
CASSFSAGANYEQYF	TRBJ2-7	.	TRBV7-9
CASTLEGQLYNEQFF	TRBJ2-1	.	TRBV5-1
CASSLGMIQPNTEAFF	TRBJ1-1	.	TRBV7-9
CASSSDRANTGELFF	TRBJ2-2	.	TRBV19
CSVGNGELFF	TRBJ2-2	.	TRBV29-1
CASSFRTSGRPDTQYF	TRBJ2-3	TRBD2	TRBV7-9
CSVSGLRTGELFF	TRBJ2-2	.	TRBV29-1
CSAGFGGAYGYTF	TRBJ1-2	.	TRBV20-1
CSARLTTNQETQYF	TRBJ2-5	.	TRBV20-1
CASSSRDSGSQETQYF	TRBJ2-5	TRBD2	TRBV5-4
CSASGLASSSYNEQFF	TRBJ2-1	TRBD2	TRBV20-1
CAISSDGTSRVNTGELFF	TRBJ2-2	TRBD2	TRBV10-3